This T cell receptor (beta chain) was documented in a study of post-analysis software for immune sequencing data. Details on this clonotype: Its antigen is not identified.

Unique molecular identifiers featured in each of the TCR beta cDNA libraries. TCRdb re-derived calls from the PCR reads in MiXCR, one entry per CDR3 protein. The data show a few hundred thousand distinct CDR3 sequences, with approximately 33% seen just once and around 15% held by the top ten. CDR1 and CDR2 from the germline V gene are DFQATT and SNEGSKA (reference sequence). Trimming removed 7 bases at V and 2 bases at J, with 13 bases between. This CDR3 is 13 amino acids long. General study findings and limits: Patients showed TRBV5-6, TRBV5-1 and TRBV20-1 among about five TRBV segments more frequent than in controls. Same-batch samples co-clustered strongly by F measure.

The J gene is TRBJ2-3, the V gene TRBV20-1; D gene unclear. This receptor was taken from a girl aged 5-17 years with multiple sclerosis. The sequencing input was blood. The CDR3 DNA is TGCAGTGTCCCACGCCAGACCACAGATACGCAGTATTTT. It translates to CSVPRQTTDTQYF.